The present entry profiles one T cell receptor beta chain with its context. Its antigen is as yet unknown. These data belong to a study of siplizumab effects on memory and regulatory T cells. Findings and caveats of the study: Alloreactive sequences traceable to unstimulated CD4+ memory cells declined significantly under siplizumab. Among mappable alloreactive CD4+ clones, the Treg-derived fraction averaged approximately 73% with siplizumab versus approximately 26% in controls. Naive T cells seemed more diverse than memory cells; they also seemed major alloresponse contributors.

With 4 bases removed from V and 2 bases from J, the gap between germline ends came to 16 bases. The CDR3 totals 15 residues. Germline lookup yields CDR1 SGHNT and CDR2 YYREEE (reference sequence). The data were produced by immunoSEQ multiplex PCR, yet TCRdb's version contains in-frame clones alone and is incomplete. The sample includes 110,000 or so clones, about 90% of them seen just once. The sequenced sample was Tregs sorted from blood. The source is a human donor in good health. J is TRBJ2-7 and V is TRBV5-4; weak D call: TRBD2 (5 bases). CDR3 sequence reads: CASSPEVSRTYEQYF. Here the CDR3 DNA reads TGTGCCAGCAGCCCGGAGGTTAGCCGCACCTACGAGCAGTACTTC.